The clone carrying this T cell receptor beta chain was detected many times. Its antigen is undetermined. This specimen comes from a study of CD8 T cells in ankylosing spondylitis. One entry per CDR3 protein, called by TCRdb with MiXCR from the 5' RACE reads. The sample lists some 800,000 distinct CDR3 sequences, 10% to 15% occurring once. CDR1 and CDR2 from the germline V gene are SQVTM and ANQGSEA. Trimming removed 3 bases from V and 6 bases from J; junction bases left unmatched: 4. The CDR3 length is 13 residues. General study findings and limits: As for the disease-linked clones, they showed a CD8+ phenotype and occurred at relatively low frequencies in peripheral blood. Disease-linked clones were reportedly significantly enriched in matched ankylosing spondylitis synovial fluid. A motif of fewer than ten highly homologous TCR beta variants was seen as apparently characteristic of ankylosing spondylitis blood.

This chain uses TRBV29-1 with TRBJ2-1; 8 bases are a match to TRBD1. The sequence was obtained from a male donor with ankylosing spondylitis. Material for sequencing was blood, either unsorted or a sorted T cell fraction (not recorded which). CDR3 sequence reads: CSVEKQGGNEQFF. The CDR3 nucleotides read TGCAGCGTTGAGAAACAGGGGGGCAATGAGCAGTTCTTC.